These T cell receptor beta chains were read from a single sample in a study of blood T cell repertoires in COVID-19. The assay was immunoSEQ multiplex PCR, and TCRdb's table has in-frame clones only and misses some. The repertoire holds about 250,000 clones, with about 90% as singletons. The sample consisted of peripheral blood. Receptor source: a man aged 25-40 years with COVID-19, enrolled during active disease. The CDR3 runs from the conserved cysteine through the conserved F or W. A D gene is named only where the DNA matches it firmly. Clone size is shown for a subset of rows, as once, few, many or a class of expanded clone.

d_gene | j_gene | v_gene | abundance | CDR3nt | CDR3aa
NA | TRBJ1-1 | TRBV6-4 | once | TGTGCCAGCAGTGCACAGACGAACACTGAAGCTTTCTTT | CASSAQTNTEAFF
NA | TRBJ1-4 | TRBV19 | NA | TGTGCCAGTAGACACCGGGACACTTCTAATGAAAAACTGTTTTTT | CASRHRDTSNEKLFF
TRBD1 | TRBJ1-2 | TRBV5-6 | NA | TGTGCCAGCAGCTTGGAAGTCGTCAGGGGGACGGGCTATGGCTACACCTTC | CASSLEVVRGTGYGYTF
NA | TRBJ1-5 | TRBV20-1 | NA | TGCAGTGCTAGTTCTGAGCTCAATCAGCCCCAGCATTTT | CSASSELNQPQHF
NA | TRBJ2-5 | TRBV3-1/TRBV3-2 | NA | TGTGCCAGCAGCCAAGAGGCCCCTCCGACCCAGTACTTC | CASSQEAPPTQYF
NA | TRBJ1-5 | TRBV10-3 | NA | TGTGCCATCAGTGAGTCAGGGGTGGGGCAGCCCCAGCATTTT | CAISESGVGQPQHF
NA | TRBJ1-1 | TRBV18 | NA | TGTGCCAGCTCACCGTACAGGGATAAGGCTGAAGCTTTCTTT | CASSPYRDKAEAFF
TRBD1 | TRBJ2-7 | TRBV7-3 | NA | TGTGCCAGCAGCATCGACAGGGAGAACGAGCAGTACTTC | CASSIDRENEQYF
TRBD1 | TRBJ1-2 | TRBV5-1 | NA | TGCGCCAGCAGCTCGGGACAGGGACTACGGGGCTACACCTTC | CASSSGQGLRGYTF
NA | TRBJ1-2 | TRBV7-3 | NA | TGTGCCAGCAGCGCACAGGGTGTTGGCTACACCTTC | CASSAQGVGYTF
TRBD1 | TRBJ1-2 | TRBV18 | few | TGTGCCAGCTCACCCACGACAGGGGAGGTGAATGGCTACACCTTC | CASSPTTGEVNGYTF
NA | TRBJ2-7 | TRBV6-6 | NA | TGTGCCAGCAGTTACTCAGAGACAGGATACGAGCAGTACTTC | CASSYSETGYEQYF
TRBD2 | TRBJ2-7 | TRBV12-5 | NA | TGTGCTAGTGGTTTGGTACTAGCGGGGGTCAACGAGCAGTACTTC | CASGLVLAGVNEQYF
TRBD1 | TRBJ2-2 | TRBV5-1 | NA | TGCGCCAGCAGCACCGGGACAGGCCGTGACACCGGGGAGCTGTTTTTT | CASSTGTGRDTGELFF
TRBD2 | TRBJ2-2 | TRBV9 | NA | TGTGCCAGCAGCGTACGGTCAGCGGGGTCGAACACCGGGGAGCTGTTTTTT | CASSVRSAGSNTGELFF
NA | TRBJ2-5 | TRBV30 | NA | TGTGCCTGGAGTGTACTTCGCGGGCTCCAAGAGACCCAGTACTTC | CAWSVLRGLQETQYF
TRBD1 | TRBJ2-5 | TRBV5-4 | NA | TGTGCCAGCAGCCTGGGACAGTCCGAGACCCAGTACTTC | CASSLGQSETQYF
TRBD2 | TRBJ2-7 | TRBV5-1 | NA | TGCGCCAGCAGCTTGGCCTGGGCGGGGGTAACTGTCGAGCAGTACTTC | CASSLAWAGVTVEQYF
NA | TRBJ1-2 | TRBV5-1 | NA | TGCGCCAGCAGCTTTGGACAAACCTATGGCTACACCTTC | CASSFGQTYGYTF